Below are 7 T cell receptor beta chains sequenced from a single sample in a study of OX40 agonist ivuxolimab in advanced cancers. Clones were read by immunoSEQ multiplex PCR, and TCRdb kept only the in-frame ones, dropping some. The data show fewer than 70,000 clones, around 90% seen once. Sequencing was performed on CD4+ or CD8+ T cells sorted from blood, taken in a trial of the OX40 agonist ivuxolimab. The receptors derive from an adult with an advanced solid tumor such as melanoma, head and neck, liver or kidney cancer.

The J gene is TRBJ2-5, the V gene TRBV7-8; D is perhaps TRBD1 (6 bases). The V and J ends lost 4 bases and 2 bases respectively, with 14 bases between them. CDR3 length: 15 residues. Per germline, CDR1 SGHVS and CDR2 FQNEAQ. CDR3 loop: CASSSQGTSQETQYF. In nucleotides, the CDR3 is TGTGCCAGCAGCTCCCAAGGGACATCGCAAGAGACCCAGTACTTC.

This chain joins TRBV18 and TRBJ1-1; a weak D match, TRBD1 (5 bases). The CDR3 covers 15 residues. The germline V gene has CDR1 KGHSH and CDR2 LQKENI. V was pared by 1 base and J by 0 bases, with 9 bases between. In DNA form, the CDR3 reads TGTGCCAGCTCACCACGGACAACCTTGAACACTGAAGCTTTCTTT. Protein product: CASSPRTTLNTEAFF.

J is TRBJ1-5 and V is TRBV18, with D uncertain. Trimming took 3 bases from V and 2 from J, leaving 11 bases between them. CDR1 and CDR2 from the germline V gene are KGHSH and LQKENI. This CDR3 is built from 15 residues. CDR3 bases: TGTGCCAGCTCACCCCTAGCGGATGGCAATCAGCCCCAGCATTTT. Translation: CASSPLADGNQPQHF.

The chain employs TRBV28 and TRBJ2-7, with D unresolved. There are 11 residues in the CDR3. The ends were cut back, 7 bases at V and 3 bases at J, with 7 bases in the middle. The germline V gene encodes CDR1 MDHEN and CDR2 SYDVKM. Written as DNA, the CDR3 is TGTGCCAGCACCAACGTCTACGAGCAGTACTTC. Translated, it gives CASTNVYEQYF.

The CDR3 sequence is CASSSPGHRPYEQYF. CDR3 coding DNA: TGTGCCAGCAGCTCTCCGGGACACCGTCCCTACGAGCAGTACTTC. The chain carries TRBV5-4 and TRBJ2-7, with D maybe TRBD1 (6 bases). CDR1 is SGHNT, CDR2 YYREEE, per germline (reference sequence). The CDR3 is 15 residues long. Trimming removed 3 bases from V and 2 bases from J, with 15 bases in between.

This chain links TRBV5-1 with TRBJ1-1, with 11 bases identical to TRBD1. V dropped 3 bases and J dropped 1; count of bases not matched to a gene: 5. CDR1 SGHRS and CDR2 YFSETQ come from the germline V gene. The CDR3 covers 16 residues. CDR3 nucleotide sequence: TGCGCCAGCAGCTCACGGACAGGGGGCGCGAACACTGAAGCTTTCTTT. It is translated as CASSSRTGGANTEAFF.

The CDR3 DNA reads as TGTGCCAGCAGTTCAGATCACAACACTGAAGCTTTCTTT. Translated: CASSSDHNTEAFF. This chain joins TRBV2 and TRBJ1-1; the D is unclear. The germline gives CDR1 SNHLY, CDR2 FYNNEI. Trimming stripped 5 bases from V and 2 bases from J, with 9 bases between. This CDR3 has 13 amino acids.